The 21 T cell receptor beta chains in this list originate from one sample, sequenced in a study of CD8 T cells in ankylosing spondylitis. From the 5' RACE reads, TCRdb called clonotypes with MiXCR, one entry per CDR3 protein. The table includes 200,000 to 250,000 distinct CDR3 sequences, 20% to 30% detected once. The specimen was blood, either unsorted or a sorted T cell fraction (not recorded which). These receptors were obtained from a male donor with ankylosing spondylitis or in good health (not recorded which).

The sample holds many counts of this clonotype. CDR3 bases: TGCGCCAGCAGCTTTAACAGGGGGCGGGAGACCCAGTACTTC. Amino acids: CASSFNRGRETQYF. V gene TRBV5-1 combines with J gene TRBJ2-5; 9 positions match TRBD1. This CDR3 has 14 amino acids. The germline gives CDR1 SGHRS, CDR2 YFSETQ. J gave up 5 bases and V 2 bases, and 4 bases lay outside the gene matches.

The sample holds many counts of this clonotype. The J gene is TRBJ2-5, the V gene TRBV20-1; TRBD1 is a possible D gene (6 bases). V lost 8 bases, J lost 5 bases, and 18 bases lay in between. Germline V gives CDR1 DFQATT, CDR2 SNEGSKA (reference sequence). This CDR3 has 13 amino acids. The CDR3: CSFRDTRGETQYF. Written as DNA, the CDR3 is TGCAGTTTCCGGGACACCAGAGGGGAGACCCAGTACTTC.

This clonotype was found many times. The gene calls are TRBV18 and TRBJ2-7; D is perhaps TRBD1 (5 bases). The germline V gene encodes CDR1 KGHSH and CDR2 LQKENI. The CDR3 contains 14 residues. Trimming took off 6 bases at V and 3 bases at J, with 15 bases between the two ends. DNA for the CDR3: TGTGCCAGCTCCGCCGGACAAGGGGACTACGAGCAGTACTTC. The encoded protein is CASSAGQGDYEQYF.

This clonotype appeared many times. This sequence joins TRBV6-6 and TRBJ2-1; no firm D call. The germline V gene has CDR1 MNHNY and CDR2 SVGAGI (reference sequence). V lost 4 bases and J 7 bases, leaving 11 bases between the germline ends. The CDR3 is 13 amino acids. As DNA, the CDR3 is TGTGCCAGCAGTTCACAGAGATTGAATGAGCAGTTCTTC. Translated: CASSSQRLNEQFF.

This clonotype was found many times. A junction end diverges from the germline sequence, so it may reflect a read error. The V gene is TRBV12-3 or TRBV12-4, the J gene TRBJ2-3; the D gene is possibly TRBD2 (5 bases). The length of the CDR3 is 14 residues. CDR3 DNA: TGCGCCAGCAGCTTGGCCGGGAACACAGATACGCAGTATTTT. It codes for CASSLAGNTDTQYF.

This clonotype was detected ten times or more. This chain connects TRBV29-1 to TRBJ2-7, with TRBD1 matching 7 bases. Germline V CDR1 and CDR2: SQVTM, ANQGSEA. The CDR3 covers 13 residues. The V segment lost 6 bases and the J segment 6 bases; nucleotides outside the gene matches: 11. CDR3 residues: CSVKQGKWPEQYF. CDR3 in DNA: TGCAGCGTAAAACAGGGGAAGTGGCCCGAGCAGTACTTC.

The CDR3 coding sequence is TGTGCCAGCAGCCAGACAGGGACTGGAAACACCATATATTTT. It codes for CASSQTGTGNTIYF. This chain uses TRBV7-2 with TRBJ1-3; 7 nucleotides line up with TRBD1. This CDR3 spans 14 amino acids. Looked up from germline, CDR1 is SGHTA and CDR2 is FQGNSA. V dropped 5 bases and J dropped 2; count of bases not matched to a gene: 3.

The CDR3 is CASSQDRGSGTGELFF. The CDR3 coding sequence is TGCGCCAGCAGCCAAGATCGGGGGAGTGGTACCGGGGAGCTGTTTTTT. V usage is TRBV4-3 and J usage is TRBJ2-2, with a weak D call TRBD2 (6 bases). V lost 0 bases to trimming and J lost 5 bases, with 13 bases between them. This CDR3 is 16 amino acids long. The V gene's germline CDR1 is LGHNA and CDR2 YSLEER.

This clonotype was picked up many times. This chain links TRBV27 with TRBJ2-1, with D perhaps TRBD1 (5 bases). Trimming pared 6 bases from V and 0 bases from J, leaving 21 bases between. Germline-derived CDR1 and CDR2 are MNHEY and SMNVEV (reference sequence). The CDR3 has 18 residues. The CDR3 reads CASSLWRDSLSSYNEQFF. The CDR3 DNA is TGTGCCAGCAGCCTCTGGCGTGACAGTTTAAGCTCCTACAATGAGCAGTTCTTC.

Comments on this clonotype: Just one base apart from a much larger clone, this may be a read error. The chain links TRBV11-2 to TRBJ2-6; D call uncertain. The length of the CDR3 is 15 residues. V lost 3 bases and J lost 2, with 8 bases in between. Germline CDR1 SGHAT, CDR2 FQNNGV. CDR3: CASSFSEAGANVLTF. The CDR3 DNA sequence: TGTGCCAGCAGCTTCAGCGAAGCTGGGGCCAACGTCCTGACTTTC.

This clonotype was observed many times. The J gene is TRBJ1-4, the V gene TRBV29-1, with D maybe TRBD1 (5 bases). The CDR3 is made up of 13 amino acids. Germline V CDR1 and CDR2: SQVTM, ANQGSEA. The V end lost 3 bases, the J end lost 8 bases, and 13 bases lay between the germline ends. Here the CDR3 DNA reads TGCAGCGTTGACGCGGGGCGAGGGGAAAAACTGTTTTTT. It encodes CSVDAGRGEKLFF.

The chain couples TRBV20-1 to TRBJ1-5, with D tentatively TRBD1 (5 bases). Trimming took 7 bases from V and 6 from J, leaving 22 bases between them. The CDR3 is 15 residues long. Looked up from germline, CDR1 is DFQATT and CDR2 is SNEGSKA (reference sequence). The CDR3 DNA is TGCAGTGTTGCCGGGGGGAGTCGTCGGGGTCAGCCCCAGCATTTT. It encodes CSVAGGSRRGQPQHF.

The chain recombines TRBV4-1 with TRBJ2-1, with 10 bases lining up with TRBD2. The CDR3 covers 18 residues. J gave up 6 bases and V 3 bases, and 14 bases lay outside the gene matches. CDR1 is MGHRA and CDR2 is YSYEKL in the germline V gene. The CDR3 nucleotides are TGCGCCAGCAGCCAGACAAGGGGGGCTAGCGGGAGTCGCAATGAGCAGTTCTTC. It specifies CASSQTRGASGSRNEQFF.

This chain links TRBV20-1 with TRBJ2-3; 9 bases agree with TRBD2. Germline lookup yields CDR1 DFQATT and CDR2 SNEGSKA (reference sequence). CDR3 length: 14 residues. V lost 2 bases and J lost 3; bases outside the gene matches: 3. The chain's CDR3 is CSARKLAGTDTQYF. CDR3 in DNA: TGCAGTGCTAGAAAACTAGCGGGTACAGATACGCAGTATTTT.

This clonotype was detected ten times or more. This chain uses TRBV5-1 with TRBJ2-2, with TRBD1 as a possible D gene (7 bases). The CDR3 has 16 amino acids. With 4 bases removed from V and 4 bases from J, the gap between germline ends came to 17 bases. Germline CDR1 is SGHRS and CDR2 is YFSETQ. In DNA, the CDR3 is TGCGCCAGCAGCCTACCAGGGGGGCCCGCCACCGGGGAGCTGTTTTTT. It translates to CASSLPGGPATGELFF.

The chain combines TRBV20-1 with TRBJ1-2; D remains unclear. Germline V gene data show CDR1 as DFQATT and CDR2 as SNEGSKA (reference sequence). Trimming pared 5 bases from V and 4 bases from J, leaving 11 bases between. The CDR3 is made up of 12 amino acids. The CDR3 loop is CSASGKPYGYTF. The CDR3 DNA follows: TGCAGTGCTTCCGGGAAGCCCTATGGCTACACCTTC.

This clonotype was seen only a few times. The rearrangement links TRBV14 to TRBJ2-7; 12 nucleotides align to TRBD2. This CDR3 is 15 amino acids long. The germline V gene encodes CDR1 SGHDN and CDR2 FVKESK. The junction had 4 bases not matched to a gene; V was cut back by 1 base and J by 6 bases. Here the CDR3 reads CASSQGLAGVFEQYF. The CDR3 DNA sequence: TGTGCCAGCAGCCAAGGACTAGCGGGAGTCTTCGAGCAGTACTTC.

On this clonotype itself: A much bigger clone sits one base away, suggesting this may be a read error. The chain couples TRBV20-1 to TRBJ2-2, with a weak D call TRBD2 (5 bases). Germline V gene sequence: CDR1 DFQATT, CDR2 SNEGSKA (reference sequence). The CDR3 has 14 residues. In DNA form, the CDR3 reads TGCAGTGCTACGACCGGGTCCAACACCGGGGAGCTGCTTTTT. Translating it yields CSATTGSNTGELLF.

This chain connects TRBV20-1 to TRBJ1-1, with 8 bases lining up with TRBD1. The CDR3 consists of 14 residues. Germline assignment: CDR1 DFQATT and CDR2 SNEGSKA (reference sequence). With V trimmed by 6 bases and J by 11 bases, 17 bases remained unmatched. The CDR3 loop is CSAYPGTGSSLAFF. The CDR3 bases are TGCAGTGCGTATCCCGGGACAGGTAGTAGTCTTGCTTTCTTT.

This clonotype occurred a few times. The gene calls are TRBV20-1 and TRBJ2-2; 7 positions agree with TRBD1. V shed 4 bases and J 0 bases; nucleotides not matched to a gene: 2. This CDR3 has 14 residues. CDR1 and CDR2 from the germline V gene are DFQATT and SNEGSKA (reference sequence). CDR3 nucleotide sequence: TGCAGTGCTACCGGGACAGCGAACACCGGGGAGCTGTTTTTT. It translates to CSATGTANTGELFF.

This clonotype was counted at least ten times. The gene calls are TRBV27 and TRBJ1-6, with 9 nucleotides matching TRBD1. V trimming: 7 bases; J trimming: 6 bases; junction bases outside the gene matches: 7. Germline CDR1 and CDR2: MNHEY and SMNVEV (reference sequence). This CDR3 is built from 15 residues. DNA for the CDR3: TGTGCCAGCACCACAGGGGGCTCGGGTAATTCACCCCTCCACTTT. It codes for CASTTGGSGNSPLHF.